One sample yielded the 26 T cell receptor beta chains listed below, sequenced in a study of cytomegalovirus exposure and HLA in healthy donors. The PCR had 60 Vbeta and 13 Jbeta primers. Clones were sequenced by immunoSEQ multiplex PCR, and TCRdb holds only the in-frame ones, with some missing. The data include under 200,000 clones; the top ten clones carry around 0.8%. The material sequenced was PBMCs. Receptors were obtained from a woman aged 18 to 35 in good health and CMV-seropositive.

This chain joins TRBV7-9 and TRBJ2-7; the match to TRBD1 covers 8 bases. The germline V gene encodes CDR1 SEHNR and CDR2 FQNEAQ (reference sequence). The CDR3 has 13 amino acids. V lost 5 bases to trimming and J lost 5 bases; unmatched junction nucleotides: 5. In DNA form, the CDR3 reads TGTGCCAGCAGCCCCGAGGACAGGGACGAGCAGTACTTC. It specifies CASSPEDRDEQYF.

V and J are TRBV29-1 and TRBJ2-7, with a tentative D call TRBD1 (6 bases). In germline, CDR1 is SQVTM, CDR2 ANQGSEA. This CDR3 contains 14 residues. V was cut by 7 bases and J by 2 bases, with 18 bases left in between. CDR3 amino acids: CSASRGTPPYEQYF. The CDR3, as DNA: TGCAGCGCCTCGAGGGGGACACCCCCCTACGAGCAGTACTTC.

The rearrangement uses TRBV6-6 and TRBJ2-1; TRBD2 might be the D (6 bases). The CDR3 is 15 residues long. Germline CDR1 MNHNY, CDR2 SVGAGI (reference sequence). The V end lost 5 bases, the J end lost 9 bases, and 20 bases lay between the germline ends. This CDR3 reads CASSRDSSDTFEQFF. The CDR3 coding sequence is TGTGCCAGCAGTCGGGACTCGAGTGATACATTTGAGCAGTTCTTC.

The CDR3 nucleotides read TGCGCCAGCAGCCGGGTCCTCTACGGGGATTCAGGAAACACCATATATTTT. This codes for CASSRVLYGDSGNTIYF. The V gene is TRBV4-1, the J gene TRBJ1-3; D uncertain. The CDR3 is 17 residues long. With 4 bases removed from V and 4 bases from J, the gap between germline ends came to 20 bases. Germline lookup yields CDR1 MGHRA and CDR2 YSYEKL.

The chain uses TRBV30 and TRBJ1-6; 9 bases line up with TRBD1. The V gene's germline CDR1 is GTSNPN and CDR2 SVGIG (reference sequence). This CDR3 has 15 amino acids. Trimming removed 4 bases from V and 10 bases from J; junction bases left unmatched: 11. The CDR3 loop is CAWTSRGQGGSPLHF. The CDR3 DNA is TGTGCCTGGACCTCCCGGGGACAGGGTGGATCACCCCTCCACTTT. Supplemented by reference TRBV30 and TRBJ1-6, the full variable domain reads SQTIHQWPATLVQPVGSPLSLECTVEGTSNPNLYWYRQAAGRGLQLLFYSVGIGQISSEVPQNLSASRPQDRQFILSSKKLLLSDSGFYLCAWTSRGQGGSPLHFGNGTRLTVT.

CDR3 region: CAISGLDRGLNYGYTF. CDR3 nucleotide sequence: TGTGCCATCAGTGGACTTGACAGGGGCCTTAACTATGGCTACACCTTC. V gene TRBV10-3 combines with J gene TRBJ1-2, with 8 bases identical to TRBD1. There are 16 residues in the CDR3. Germline CDR1 reads ENHRY; CDR2 reads SYGVKD. J gave up 1 base and V 4 bases, and 8 bases lay outside the gene matches.

The rearrangement joins TRBV14 to TRBJ2-3; no clear D. The germline V and J ends were trimmed by 5 bases and 1 base, with 10 bases remaining between them. This CDR3 has 14 amino acids. CDR1 is SGHDN, CDR2 FVKESK, per germline. This CDR3 reads CASSVQARTDTQYF. DNA of the CDR3: TGTGCCAGCAGCGTCCAGGCCCGCACAGATACGCAGTATTTT.

The V and J genes are TRBV27 and TRBJ2-5, with D tentatively TRBD1 (6 bases). The CDR3 covers 20 residues. The germline V gene has CDR1 MNHEY and CDR2 SMNVEV (reference sequence). V lost 1 base, J lost 2 bases, and 26 bases lay in between. CDR3 nucleotide sequence: TGTGCCAGCAGTTTATGGGCAGACACCATGTTAGGGGGTCAGCAAGAGACCCAGTACTTC. It translates to CASSLWADTMLGGQQETQYF.

The chain joins TRBV10-3 to TRBJ2-1; TRBD2 agrees at 8 bases. Germline CDR1 ENHRY, CDR2 SYGVKD. V lost 7 bases to trimming and J lost 7 bases; unmatched junction nucleotides: 6. This CDR3 spans 13 amino acids. The CDR3 region is CAINSGTGNEQFF. CDR3 DNA: TGTGCCATCAATAGCGGGACCGGGAATGAGCAGTTCTTC.

V gene TRBV6-5 combines with J gene TRBJ2-7; possibly TRBD2 for D (7 bases). From germline, CDR1 is MNHEY and CDR2 SVGAGI. The CDR3 is made up of 14 amino acids. Trimming took 6 bases from V and 0 from J, leaving 12 bases between them. CDR3 loop: CASRLGGGSYEQYF. The CDR3 DNA follows: TGTGCCAGCAGGCTAGGGGGGGGCTCCTACGAGCAGTACTTC.

The chain recombines TRBV19 with TRBJ1-4, with D maybe TRBD1 (5 bases). The germline V gene encodes CDR1 LNHDA and CDR2 SQIVND (reference sequence). CDR3 length: 17 residues. V was clipped by 3 bases and J by 0 bases, with 14 bases between them. CDR3 residues: CASSIYRGTTTNEKLFF. In DNA form, the CDR3 reads TGTGCCAGTAGTATTTATCGGGGGACCACAACTAATGAAAAACTGTTTTTT.

This chain uses TRBV5-4 with TRBJ1-1, with D possibly TRBD1 on 5 matching bases. V was pared by 6 bases and J by 7 bases, with 16 bases between. Germline V CDR1 and CDR2: SGHNT, YYREEE (reference sequence). This CDR3 is 13 amino acids long. The CDR3 sequence: CASTSPGQVEAFF. DNA of the CDR3: TGTGCCAGCACCTCCCCAGGGCAAGTTGAAGCTTTCTTT.

This chain joins TRBV7-9 and TRBJ2-7, with TRBD2 matching 7 bases. Germline assignment: CDR1 SEHNR and CDR2 FQNEAQ (reference sequence). CDR3 length: 13 residues. After removal of 5 bases from V and 2 bases from J, the junction contained 3 bases not matched to a gene. CDR3 protein: CASSPSGTYEQYF. DNA for the CDR3: TGTGCCAGCAGCCCAAGCGGGACCTACGAGCAGTACTTC.

The V gene is TRBV19, the J gene TRBJ1-1; TRBD1 matches at 9 bases. CDR1 and CDR2 (germline): LNHDA, SQIVND (reference sequence). The CDR3 contains 17 residues. V lost 3 bases and J lost 0; bases outside the gene matches: 8. The CDR3 DNA follows: TGTGCCAGTAGTATCTCCGTCGGGACAGGGATGAACACTGAAGCTTTCTTT. Its protein is CASSISVGTGMNTEAFF.

This chain links TRBV9 with TRBJ2-3, with TRBD2 matching over 14 bases. This CDR3 is 14 amino acids long. The ends lost 3 bases at V and 11 bases at J; junction bases unmatched: 5. From germline, CDR1 is SGDLS and CDR2 YYNGEE. The CDR3 region has the DNA TGTGCCAGCAGCGGACGACTAGCGGGGGGGATGCAGTATTTT. Amino acids: CASSGRLAGGMQYF.

The chain carries TRBV6-1 and TRBJ2-5; a weak D match, TRBD2 (8 bases). The ends were cut back, 6 bases at V and 9 bases at J, with 20 bases in the middle. The CDR3 extends over 14 amino acids. From germline, CDR1 is MNHNS and CDR2 SASEGT. The CDR3 region is CASSRDSGGWAQYF. The CDR3 coding sequence is TGTGCCAGCAGCCGGGACAGCGGGGGCTGGGCCCAGTACTTC.

The rearrangement links TRBV7-9 to TRBJ1-1; D is perhaps TRBD1 (6 bases). The CDR3 totals 18 residues. V lost 6 bases and J lost 3, with 26 bases in between. Germline V gene sequence: CDR1 SEHNR, CDR2 FQNEAQ (reference sequence). In DNA, the CDR3 is TGTGCCAGCAGGCAACGCGCCAACAGGGCAGGGGTCTACACTGAAGCTTTCTTT. Translation: CASRQRANRAGVYTEAFF.

The rearrangement joins TRBV5-1 to TRBJ2-2, with 16 positions matching TRBD2. With V trimmed by 0 bases and J by 7 bases, 9 bases remained unmatched. CDR3 size: 19 residues. Germline V gene data show CDR1 as SGHRS and CDR2 as YFSETQ. The CDR3 spells CASSLAKGLAGGPIGELFF. As DNA, the CDR3 is TGCGCCAGCAGCTTGGCCAAGGGACTAGCGGGAGGGCCGATCGGGGAGCTGTTTTTT.

The rearrangement links TRBV7-9 to TRBJ2-2; D is possibly TRBD1 (5 bases). This CDR3 has 14 amino acids. The V gene's germline CDR1 is SEHNR and CDR2 FQNEAQ (reference sequence). Between the trimmed V and J ends, which lost 1 base and 3 bases, there was a span of 6 bases. DNA of the CDR3: TGTGCCAGCAGCTTAGGGGGCTACACCGGGGAGCTGTTTTTT. Its protein product is CASSLGGYTGELFF. Full variable domain (remainder filled in from reference TRBV7-9 and TRBJ2-2): DTGVSQNPRHKITKRGQNVTFRCDPISEHNRLYWYRQTLGQGPEFLTYFQNEAQLEKSRLLSDRFSAERPKGSFSTLEIQRTEQGDSAMYLCASSLGGYTGELFFGEGSRLTVL.

V usage is TRBV12-5 and J usage is TRBJ1-2, with D unresolved. The CDR3 is made up of 15 amino acids. The germline CDR1 and CDR2 sequences are LGHNT and FRNRAP. Trimming took 0 bases from V and 3 from J, leaving 11 bases between them. CDR3 coding DNA: TGTGCTAGTGGTTTGGTACGAGAGGTCCACTATGGCTACACCTTC. Translation: CASGLVREVHYGYTF.

The J gene is TRBJ2-3, the V gene TRBV7-8, with 10 bases identical to TRBD2. The CDR3 is 18 residues long. Germline loops: CDR1 SGHVS, CDR2 FQNEAQ. V was pared by 4 bases and J by 4 bases, with 14 bases of the junction left unmatched. CDR3 loop: CASSSNPLLAGLADTQYF. The CDR3 region has the DNA TGTGCCAGCAGCTCGAACCCGCTACTAGCGGGGCTAGCAGATACGCAGTATTTT.

The chain carries TRBV7-2 and TRBJ2-1, with TRBD2 identical over 10 bases. CDR1 SGHTA and CDR2 FQGNSA come from the germline V gene. The length of the CDR3 is 17 residues. J gave up 9 bases and V 5 bases, and 16 bases lay outside the gene matches. CDR3 sequence (DNA): TGTGCCAGCAGCCCTAGGGGACCCAGCGGGGGGGGAGGTGAGCAGTTCTTC. Protein product: CASSPRGPSGGGGEQFF.

V usage is TRBV6-1 and J usage is TRBJ1-2, with TRBD1 as a possible D gene (6 bases). Trimming pared 11 bases from V and 5 bases from J, leaving 18 bases between. The germline V gene has CDR1 MNHNS and CDR2 SASEGT. The CDR3 totals 13 residues. The CDR3 reads CAVQSGTLYGYTF. The CDR3, as DNA: TGTGCCGTTCAATCCGGGACACTGTATGGCTACACCTTC.

The chain employs TRBV4-3 and TRBJ2-1, with 9 bases identical to TRBD2. The CDR3 consists of 15 residues. CDR1 is LGHNA and CDR2 is YSLEER in the germline V gene. Trimming removed 0 bases from V and 7 bases from J; junction bases left unmatched: 4. The CDR3 protein is CASSQEWRGGNEQFF. The CDR3 nucleotides read TGCGCCAGCAGCCAAGAATGGCGGGGGGGGAATGAGCAGTTCTTC.

The chain couples TRBV29-1 to TRBJ2-7, with a possible D match to TRBD2 (6 bases). The germline gives CDR1 SQVTM, CDR2 ANQGSEA. The CDR3 spans 11 residues. The V gene lost 6 bases and the J gene lost 6 bases, with 12 bases spanning the gap. CDR3 residues: CSVPGEGEQYF. CDR3 nucleotides: TGCAGCGTCCCGGGGGAAGGCGAGCAGTACTTC.

The chain has TRBV5-1 and TRBJ1-2; TRBD1 aligns across 8 bases. The CDR3 totals 15 residues. Per germline, CDR1 SGHRS and CDR2 YFSETQ. V was pared by 4 bases and J by 5 bases, with 10 bases of the junction left unmatched. CDR3 DNA sequence: TGCGCCAGCAGCCCGGACGGGACAGGCGTGTATGGCTACACCTTC. It codes for CASSPDGTGVYGYTF.